These T cell receptor beta chains were read from a single sample in a study of blood T cells in healthy people across ages. MiXCR, applied by TCRdb to the 5' RACE reads, yields one record per CDR3 protein. The sample lists some 880,000 distinct CDR3 sequences; around 36% were seen once. Sequencing input: blood. Receptors were obtained from a man aged 18 to 29 in good health. The CDR3 runs from the conserved cysteine through the conserved F or W. A D gene is named only where the DNA matches it firmly. Some rows mark clone size as missing; the rest say once, few, many or name a class of expanded clone.

clone_size	d_call	v_call	j_call	cdr3_aa	cdr3_nt
-	-	TRBV9	TRBJ1-1	CASSVLTGGAGNTEAFF	TGTGCCAGCAGCGTATTGACGGGGGGTGCAGGAAACACTGAAGCTTTCTTT
-	TRBD1	TRBV20-1	TRBJ1-1	CSARDSTGLTVAFF	TGCAGTGCTAGAGATTCGACAGGGCTCACTGTAGCTTTCTTT
few	-	TRBV12-3/TRBV12-4	TRBJ2-5	CASSSTVVQETQYF	TGTGCCAGCAGTTCGACAGTCGTCCAAGAGACCCAGTACTTC
many	-	TRBV12-5	TRBJ2-1	CASAKGNSEFF	TGTGCTAGTGCCAAGGGTAACTCGGAGTTCTTC
few	-	TRBV6-6	TRBJ2-5	CASSSPDDGVQETQYF	TGTGCCAGCAGTTCCCCCGACGACGGGGTCCAAGAGACCCAGTACTTC
-	-	TRBV7-8	TRBJ2-1	CASSQREVPYNEQFF	TGTGCCAGCAGCCAGCGAGAGGTACCCTACAATGAGCAGTTCTTC
-	TRBD2	TRBV5-1	TRBJ2-3	CASSLTTSGGTDTQYF	TGCGCCAGCAGCTTGACCACTAGCGGGGGCACAGATACGCAGTATTTT
few	-	TRBV14	TRBJ2-2	CASSQVGARAANGELFF	TGTGCCAGCAGCCAAGTTGGGGCCCGCGCGGCTAACGGGGAGCTGTTTTTT
few	TRBD1	TRBV3-1	TRBJ1-5	CASSQVTGNQPQHF	TGTGCCAGCAGCCAGGTGACAGGGAATCAGCCCCAGCATTTT
-	-	TRBV4-1	TRBJ1-2	CASSQLPGLAYGYTF	TGCGCCAGCAGCCAGCTTCCCGGTTTGGCCTATGGCTACACCTTC
-	TRBD1	TRBV12-3/TRBV12-4	TRBJ1-1	CASSPPLGTGPYTEAFF	TGTGCCAGCTCTCCTCCACTCGGGACAGGCCCTTACACTGAAGCTTTCTTT
many	-	TRBV4-2	TRBJ1-2	CASSQPQRLPYYTF	TGTGCCAGCAGCCAACCGCAAAGACTCCCTTACTACACCTTC
-	TRBD1	TRBV28	TRBJ1-6	CASSPQTGENSPLHF	TGTGCCAGCAGCCCACAGACAGGGGAAAATTCACCCCTCCACTTT
many	-	TRBV20-1	TRBJ1-2	CSASWASGYTF	TGCAGTGCTAGTTGGGCAAGCGGCTACACCTTC
few	-	TRBV5-1	TRBJ1-5	CASSFPRWVQDSSNQPQHF	TGCGCCAGCAGCTTCCCTCGCTGGGTCCAGGATTCGAGCAATCAGCCCCAGCATTTT
-	TRBD2	TRBV6-2/TRBV6-3	TRBJ2-2	CASSFAAGEYNTGELFF	TGTGCCAGCAGTTTTGCAGCGGGGGAGTATAACACCGGGGAGCTGTTTTTT
many	-	TRBV4-3	TRBJ2-1	CASSQDNGGADEQFF	TGCGCCAGCAGCCAAGATAACGGGGGCGCGGATGAGCAGTTCTTC
-	-	TRBV9	TRBJ1-2	CASSVVQGDTVYGYTF	TGTGCCAGCAGCGTAGTACAAGGGGACACAGTCTATGGCTACACCTTC
-	-	TRBV20-1	TRBJ2-7	CSARGLLGEQYF	TGCAGTGCTAGAGGCTTACTGGGCGAGCAGTACTTC
many	-	TRBV20-1	TRBJ2-3	CSARGTGGPTDTQYF	TGCAGTGCTAGAGGGACGGGCGGGCCCACAGATACGCAGTATTTT
few	-	TRBV3-1	TRBJ2-3	CASSQAGHADTQYF	TGTGCCAGCAGCCAAGCGGGACATGCAGATACGCAGTATTTT
many	-	TRBV12-3/TRBV12-4	TRBJ1-2	CASSFTSPNYGYTF	TGTGCCAGCAGCTTCACGAGTCCCAACTATGGCTACACCTTC
few	-	TRBV25-1	TRBJ2-3	CATSLARRTDTQYF	TGTGCCACCTCCCTAGCGAGGCGCACAGATACGCAGTATTTT
once	-	TRBV2	TRBJ1-2	CASSPDGVSPLNGYTF	TGTGCCAGCAGCCCTGATGGCGTCAGCCCCCTAAATGGCTACACCTTC
-	-	TRBV20-1	TRBJ1-4	CSAKGANEKLFF	TGCAGTGCTAAGGGAGCGAATGAAAAACTGTTTTTT
few	TRBD2	TRBV4-3	TRBJ2-7	CASSLGGSTYNEQYF	TGCGCCAGCAGCCTCGGCGGGAGTACCTACAATGAGCAGTACTTC
-	-	TRBV4-3	TRBJ2-3	CASSQVDYSTDTQYF	TGCGCCAGCAGCCAAGTGGACTACAGCACAGATACGCAGTATTTT
-	-	TRBV12-3/TRBV12-4	TRBJ1-6	CASRGGPNSPLHF	TGTGCCAGCAGGGGGGGCCCAAATTCACCCCTCCACTTT
few	TRBD1	TRBV3-1	TRBJ1-1	CASSPAGGVTEAFF	TGTGCCAGCAGCCCCGCAGGGGGGGTGACTGAAGCTTTCTTT
-	-	TRBV9	TRBJ2-7	CASSVGQDVDEQYF	TGTGCCAGCAGCGTAGGGCAGGATGTCGACGAGCAGTACTTC
-	-	TRBV12-5	TRBJ2-1	CASGLVQGKANEQFF	TGTGCTAGTGGTTTGGTACAAGGCAAGGCAAATGAGCAGTTCTTC
few	TRBD1	TRBV3-1	TRBJ1-2	CASSQGPGTGYGYTF	TGTGCCAGCAGCCAAGGTCCCGGGACAGGGTATGGCTACACCTTC
-	-	TRBV15	TRBJ1-1	CATSPGTADMRHTEAFF	TGTGCCACCAGCCCCGGGACGGCTGACATGAGGCACACTGAAGCTTTCTTT
-	-	TRBV29-1	TRBJ2-5	CSAPEMATGTQYF	TGCAGCGCACCAGAGATGGCCACGGGGACCCAGTACTTC
-	-	TRBV20-1	TRBJ2-7	CSAPISGREQYF	TGCAGTGCCCCCATATCCGGTCGCGAGCAGTACTTC
-	TRBD1	TRBV27	TRBJ2-7	CATKPLTGQGAFEQYF	TGTGCCACCAAACCTCTAACGGGACAGGGGGCTTTTGAGCAGTACTTC
-	-	TRBV27	TRBJ2-7	CASSRGAAYEQYF	TGTGCCAGCAGTCGGGGGGCGGCCTACGAGCAGTACTTC
few	TRBD1	TRBV12-3/TRBV12-4	TRBJ1-2	CASGDGQGAYGYTF	TGTGCCAGCGGGGACGGACAGGGGGCCTATGGCTACACCTTC